This T cell receptor beta chain was identified in a study of T cells after yellow fever vaccination. The sample holds many counts of this clonotype. MiXCR, run by TCRdb on the 5' RACE reads, gives a single entry per CDR3 protein. In the table there are about 68,000 distinct CDR3 sequences, approximately 7% of which are singletons. This CDR3 contains 11 residues. Germline CDR1 and CDR2: SEHNR and FQNEAQ (reference sequence). The V and J ends lost 6 bases and 5 bases respectively, with 7 bases between them. This sequence was found in a man between 18 and 29 years old who received the YFV17D yellow fever vaccine. This material consisted of CD8+ T cells sorted from PBMCs, taken approximately 47 days after the first yellow fever vaccination. The J gene is TRBJ1-1, the V gene TRBV7-9; D ambiguous. This CDR3 is CASRGRTEAFF. CDR3 nucleotides: TGTGCCAGCAGGGGTCGAACTGAAGCTTTCTTT. The full variable domain, rest sourced from reference TRBV7-9 and TRBJ1-1, is DTGVSQNPRHKITKRGQNVTFRCDPISEHNRLYWYRQTLGQGPEFLTYFQNEAQLEKSRLLSDRFSAERPKGSFSTLEIQRTEQGDSAMYLCASRGRTEAFFGQGTRLTVV.